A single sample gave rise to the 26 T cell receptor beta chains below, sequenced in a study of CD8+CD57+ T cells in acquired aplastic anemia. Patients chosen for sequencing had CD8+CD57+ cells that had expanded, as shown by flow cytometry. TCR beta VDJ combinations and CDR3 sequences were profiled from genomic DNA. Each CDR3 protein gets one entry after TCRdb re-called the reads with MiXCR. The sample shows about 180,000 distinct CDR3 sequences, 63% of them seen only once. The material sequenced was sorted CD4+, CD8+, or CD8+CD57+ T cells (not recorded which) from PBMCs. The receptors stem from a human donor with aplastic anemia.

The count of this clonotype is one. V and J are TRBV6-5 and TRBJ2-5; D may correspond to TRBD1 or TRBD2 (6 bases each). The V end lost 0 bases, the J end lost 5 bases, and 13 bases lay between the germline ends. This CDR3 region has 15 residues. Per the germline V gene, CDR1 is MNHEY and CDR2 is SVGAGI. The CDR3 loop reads CASSYSKRGVETQYF. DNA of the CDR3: TGTGCCAGCAGTTACTCGAAAAGGGGGGTGGAGACCCAGTACTTC.

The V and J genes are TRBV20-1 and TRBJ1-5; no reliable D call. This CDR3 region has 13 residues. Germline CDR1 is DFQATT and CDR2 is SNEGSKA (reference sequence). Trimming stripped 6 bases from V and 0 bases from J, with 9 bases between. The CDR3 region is CSAVDFSNQPQHF. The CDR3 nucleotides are TGCAGTGCCGTGGACTTTAGCAATCAGCCCCAGCATTTT.

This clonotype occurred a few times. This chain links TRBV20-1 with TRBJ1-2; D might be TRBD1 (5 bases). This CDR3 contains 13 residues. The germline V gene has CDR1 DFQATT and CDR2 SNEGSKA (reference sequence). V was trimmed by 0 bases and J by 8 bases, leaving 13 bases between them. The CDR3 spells CSARDGGAWGYTF. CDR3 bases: TGCAGTGCTAGAGATGGAGGGGCGTGGGGCTACACCTTC.

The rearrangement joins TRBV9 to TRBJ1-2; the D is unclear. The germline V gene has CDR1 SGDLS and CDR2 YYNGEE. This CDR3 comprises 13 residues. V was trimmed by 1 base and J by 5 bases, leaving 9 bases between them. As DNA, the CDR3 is TGTGCCAGCAGCGTATCCGGGAATTATGGCTACACCTTC. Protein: CASSVSGNYGYTF.

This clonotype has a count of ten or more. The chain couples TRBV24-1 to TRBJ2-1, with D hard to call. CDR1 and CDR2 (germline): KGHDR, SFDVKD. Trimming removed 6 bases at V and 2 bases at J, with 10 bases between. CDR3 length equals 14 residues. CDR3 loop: CATSTAGTYNEQFF. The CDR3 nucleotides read TGTGCCACCAGTACCGCCGGCACCTACAATGAGCAGTTCTTC.

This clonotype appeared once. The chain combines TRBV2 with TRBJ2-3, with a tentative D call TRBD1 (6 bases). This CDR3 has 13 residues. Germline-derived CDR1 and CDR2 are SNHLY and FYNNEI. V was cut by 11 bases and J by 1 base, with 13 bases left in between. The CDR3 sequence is CAAHRVGTDTQYF. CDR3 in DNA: TGTGCCGCCCACAGGGTAGGCACAGATACGCAGTATTTT.

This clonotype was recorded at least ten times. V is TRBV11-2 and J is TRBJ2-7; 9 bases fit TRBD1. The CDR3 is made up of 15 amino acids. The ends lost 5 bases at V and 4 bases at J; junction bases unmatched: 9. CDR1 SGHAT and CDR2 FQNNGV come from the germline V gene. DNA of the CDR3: TGTGCCAGCAGCCCAGGGACAGGGTATTCGTACGAGCAGTACTTC. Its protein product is CASSPGTGYSYEQYF.

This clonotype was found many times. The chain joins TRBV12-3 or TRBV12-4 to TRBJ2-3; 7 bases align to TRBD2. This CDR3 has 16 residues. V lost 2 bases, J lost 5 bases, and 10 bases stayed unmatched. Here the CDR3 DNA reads TGTGCCAGCAGTTTACGCGTAAGCGGGGAAAGAGATACGCAGTATTTT. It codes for CASSLRVSGERDTQYF.

The CDR3 here is CASSQDNRNSPLHF. DNA of the CDR3: TGTGCCAGCAGCCAAGATAACCGGAATTCACCCCTCCACTTT. V gene TRBV7-4 combines with J gene TRBJ1-6; the D is unclear. The CDR3 is 14 amino acids. With 5 bases removed from V and 7 bases from J, the gap between germline ends came to 12 bases. Germline CDR1 SGHVT, CDR2 SQSDAQ.

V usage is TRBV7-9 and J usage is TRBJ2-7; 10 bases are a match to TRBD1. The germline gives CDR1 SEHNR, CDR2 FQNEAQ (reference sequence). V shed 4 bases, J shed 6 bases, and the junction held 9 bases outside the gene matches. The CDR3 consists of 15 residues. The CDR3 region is CASSSVRDRGREQYF. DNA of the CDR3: TGTGCCAGCAGCTCCGTTCGGGACAGGGGACGCGAGCAGTACTTC.

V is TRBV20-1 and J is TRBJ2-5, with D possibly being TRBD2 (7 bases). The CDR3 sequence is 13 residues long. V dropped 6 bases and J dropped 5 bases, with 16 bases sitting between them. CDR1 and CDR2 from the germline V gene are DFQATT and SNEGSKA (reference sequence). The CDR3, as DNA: TGCAGTGCGAACAGGGTGGGAGGGGAGACCCAGTACTTC. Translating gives CSANRVGGETQYF.

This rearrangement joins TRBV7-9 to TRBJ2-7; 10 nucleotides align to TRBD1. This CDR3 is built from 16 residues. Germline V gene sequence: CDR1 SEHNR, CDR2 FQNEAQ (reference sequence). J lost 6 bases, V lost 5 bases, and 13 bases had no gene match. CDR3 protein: CASSPRVWGQGSEQYF. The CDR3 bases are TGTGCCAGCAGCCCGCGGGTATGGGGACAGGGGAGCGAGCAGTACTTC.

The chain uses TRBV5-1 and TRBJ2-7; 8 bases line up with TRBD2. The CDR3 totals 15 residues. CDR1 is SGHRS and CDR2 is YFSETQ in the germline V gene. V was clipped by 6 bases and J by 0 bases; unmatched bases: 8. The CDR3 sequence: CASTLKAGGSYEQYF. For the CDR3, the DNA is TGCGCCAGCACCCTTAAGGCGGGAGGCTCCTACGAGCAGTACTTC.

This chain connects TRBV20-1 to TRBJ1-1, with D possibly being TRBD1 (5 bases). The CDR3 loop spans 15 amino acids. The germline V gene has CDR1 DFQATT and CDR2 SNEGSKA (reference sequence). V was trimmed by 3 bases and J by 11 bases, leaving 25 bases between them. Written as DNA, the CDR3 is TGCAGTGCTAGTTCTGTTTCGGACGCCTATCGGGGGGCTTTCTTT. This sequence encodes CSASSVSDAYRGAFF.

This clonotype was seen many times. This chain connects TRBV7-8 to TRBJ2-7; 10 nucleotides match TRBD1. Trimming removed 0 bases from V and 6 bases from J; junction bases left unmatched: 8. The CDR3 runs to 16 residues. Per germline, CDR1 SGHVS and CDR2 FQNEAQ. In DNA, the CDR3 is TGTGCCAGCAGCTTAGCGCCTTTGGGACAGGGGAGCGAGCAGTACTTC. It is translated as CASSLAPLGQGSEQYF.

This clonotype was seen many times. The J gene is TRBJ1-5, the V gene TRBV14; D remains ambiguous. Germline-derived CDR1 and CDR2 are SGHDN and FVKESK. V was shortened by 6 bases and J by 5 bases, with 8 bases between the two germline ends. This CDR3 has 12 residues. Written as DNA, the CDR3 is TGTGCCAGCAGTCGCCCGTATCAGCCCCAGCATTTT. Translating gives CASSRPYQPQHF.

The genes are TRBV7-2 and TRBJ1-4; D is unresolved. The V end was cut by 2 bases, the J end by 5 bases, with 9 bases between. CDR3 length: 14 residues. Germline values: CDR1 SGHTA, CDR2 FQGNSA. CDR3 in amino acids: CASSLLGTNEKLFF. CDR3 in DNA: TGTGCCAGCAGCTTACTGGGCACGAATGAAAAACTGTTTTTT.

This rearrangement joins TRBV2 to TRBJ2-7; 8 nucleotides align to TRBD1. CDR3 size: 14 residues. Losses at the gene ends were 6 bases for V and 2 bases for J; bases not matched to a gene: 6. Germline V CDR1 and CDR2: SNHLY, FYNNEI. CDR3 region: CASRPGTGTYEQYF. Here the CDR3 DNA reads TGTGCCAGCAGACCCGGGACAGGAACCTACGAGCAGTACTTC. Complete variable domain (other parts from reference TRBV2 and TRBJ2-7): EPEVTQTPSHQVTQMGQEVILRCVPISNHLYFYWYRQILGQKVEFLVSFYNNEISEKSEIFDDQFSVERPDGSNFTLKIRSTKLEDSAMYFCASRPGTGTYEQYFGPGTRLTVT.

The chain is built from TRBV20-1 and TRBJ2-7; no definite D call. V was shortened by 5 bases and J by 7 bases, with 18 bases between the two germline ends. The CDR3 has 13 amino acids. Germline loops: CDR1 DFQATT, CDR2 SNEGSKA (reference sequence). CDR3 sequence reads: CSAPLLTVKEQYF. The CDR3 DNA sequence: TGCAGTGCTCCTCTTCTGACGGTTAAGGAGCAGTACTTC.

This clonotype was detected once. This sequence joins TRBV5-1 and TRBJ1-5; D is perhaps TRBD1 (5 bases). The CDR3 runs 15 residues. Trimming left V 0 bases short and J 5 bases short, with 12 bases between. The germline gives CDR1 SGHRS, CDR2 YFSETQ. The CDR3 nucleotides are TGCGCCAGCAGCTTGGCCCCGGGACCTTATCAGCCCCAGCATTTT. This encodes CASSLAPGPYQPQHF.

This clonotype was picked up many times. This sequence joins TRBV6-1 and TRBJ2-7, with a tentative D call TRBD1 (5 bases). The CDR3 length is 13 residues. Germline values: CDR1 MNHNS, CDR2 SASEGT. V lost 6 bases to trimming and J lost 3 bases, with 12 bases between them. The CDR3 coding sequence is TGTGCCAGCAGCCGTACAGGTTTCTACGAGCAGTACTTC. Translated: CASSRTGFYEQYF.

This CDR3 reads CSASAGGNQPQHF. The CDR3, as DNA: TGCAGTGCTAGCGCAGGGGGGAATCAGCCCCAGCATTTT. V and J are TRBV20-1 and TRBJ1-5, with TRBD1 matching 7 bases. The ends lost 3 bases at V and 4 bases at J; junction bases unmatched: 3. Germline V gene data show CDR1 as DFQATT and CDR2 as SNEGSKA (reference sequence). The CDR3 runs 13 residues.

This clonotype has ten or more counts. CDR3 sequence: CASSTTGTGGTEAFF. The DNA of the CDR3 is TGTGCCAGTAGTACGACCGGGACAGGGGGCACTGAAGCTTTCTTT. The chain recombines TRBV19 with TRBJ1-1; 11 bases agree with TRBD1. Germline CDR1 is LNHDA and CDR2 is SQIVND (reference sequence). The CDR3 contains 15 residues. The V and J ends lost 4 bases and 4 bases, in that order; junction bases with no gene match: 5.

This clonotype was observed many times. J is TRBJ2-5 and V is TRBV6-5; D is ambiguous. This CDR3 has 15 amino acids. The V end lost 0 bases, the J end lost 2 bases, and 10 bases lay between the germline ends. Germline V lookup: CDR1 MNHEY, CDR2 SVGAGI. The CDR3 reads CASSYSSWVQETQYF. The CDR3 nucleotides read TGTGCCAGCAGTTACTCGAGCTGGGTTCAAGAGACCCAGTACTTC.

The CDR3 sequence: CASSQVRGAEAFF. The CDR3 DNA reads as TGCGCCAGCAGCCAAGTTAGGGGGGCTGAAGCTTTCTTT. The V gene is TRBV4-1, the J gene TRBJ1-1, with a possible D match to TRBD1 (6 bases). V shed 1 base and J shed 6 bases, with 9 bases lying between them. The germline gives CDR1 MGHRA, CDR2 YSYEKL. The CDR3 sequence is 13 residues long.

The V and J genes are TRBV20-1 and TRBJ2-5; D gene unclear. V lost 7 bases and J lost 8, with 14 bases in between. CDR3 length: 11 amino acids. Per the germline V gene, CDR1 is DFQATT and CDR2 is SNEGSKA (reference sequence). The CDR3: CSVLDLGTQYF. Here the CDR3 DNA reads TGCAGTGTTCTAGACCTAGGAACCCAGTACTTC.